One and the same sample provided the 6 T cell receptor beta chains below, sequenced in a study of CD8 T cells in ankylosing spondylitis. TCRdb analysed the 5' RACE reads with MiXCR anew, one entry per CDR3 protein. The sample holds roughly 670,000 distinct CDR3 sequences, under 20% seen once. The study's findings and limits: Typical of ankylosing spondylitis blood, it appeared, was a TCR beta motif of seven to nine highly homologous variants.

Antigens for these TCRs are unknown. Sequencing was performed on blood, either unsorted or a sorted T cell fraction (not recorded which). The source is a male donor with ankylosing spondylitis.

This clonotype was recorded at least ten times. The J gene is TRBJ2-1, the V gene TRBV29-1; TRBD1 aligns across 9 bases. This CDR3 comprises 14 residues. The V gene end was trimmed by 3 bases and the J gene end by 7 bases; junction bases not matched to a gene: 7. Germline V lookup: CDR1 SQVTM, CDR2 ANQGSEA. For the CDR3, the DNA is TGCAGCGTTGATGGACAGGGGATAGAGAATGAGCAGTTCTTC. This sequence encodes CSVDGQGIENEQFF.

This clonotype was detected only a few times. The J gene is TRBJ2-1, the V gene TRBV6-2 or TRBV6-3; 7 positions agree with TRBD2. Germline CDR1 and CDR2: MNHEY and SVGEGT. This CDR3 is built from 17 residues. The ends lost 6 bases at V and 3 bases at J; junction bases unmatched: 14. As DNA, the CDR3 is TGTGCCAGCAGGGACTCGGTGGGAGGGGCGAACTACAATGAGCAGTTCTTC. Its protein product is CASRDSVGGANYNEQFF.

This clonotype was seen ten or more times. This chain uses TRBV6-2 or TRBV6-3 with TRBJ2-1, with D possibly being TRBD2 (6 bases). CDR3 size: 15 residues. With 6 bases removed from V and 2 bases from J, the gap between germline ends came to 14 bases. Germline V gene data show CDR1 as MNHEY and CDR2 as SVGEGT. The CDR3 nucleotides are TGTGCCAGCAGCCCCGGGACTCCAACCTACAATGAGCAGTTCTTC. Amino acid sequence: CASSPGTPTYNEQFF.

This clonotype was counted only a few times. The V gene is TRBV13, the J gene TRBJ2-1, with TRBD2 matching over 10 bases. The trim removed 8 bases at V and 0 bases at J, leaving 10 bases unmatched. The CDR3 runs 17 residues. The V gene's germline CDR1 is PRHDT and CDR2 FYEKMQ (reference sequence). This CDR3 reads CASASAGGPHSYNEQFF. In DNA form, the CDR3 reads TGTGCCAGCGCATCAGCGGGAGGGCCTCACTCCTACAATGAGCAGTTCTTC. The variable domain in full, completed from reference TRBV13 and TRBJ2-1, reads AAGVIQSPRHLIKEKRETATLKCYPIPRHDTVYWYQQGPGQDPQFLISFYEKMQSDKGSIPDRFSAQQFSDYHSELNMSSLELGDSALYFCASASAGGPHSYNEQFFGPGTRLTVL.

This clonotype was counted only a few times. V gene TRBV20-1 combines with J gene TRBJ2-5; D uncertain. Per the germline V gene, CDR1 is DFQATT and CDR2 is SNEGSKA (reference sequence). The germline V and J ends were trimmed by 0 bases and 5 bases, with 16 bases remaining between them. CDR3 length equals 15 residues. This CDR3 reads CSAREGNRPRETQYF. The CDR3 nucleotides read TGCAGTGCTAGAGAGGGCAATAGGCCCCGGGAGACCCAGTACTTC.

The J gene is TRBJ1-1, the V gene TRBV4-1, with unresolved D. Deletions cut 5 bases from V and 3 bases from J, with 13 bases between. Germline lookup yields CDR1 MGHRA and CDR2 YSYEKL. The length of the CDR3 is 14 residues. DNA for the CDR3: TGCGCCAGCAGCTACCTCGTCGCAGACACTGAAGCTTTCTTT. This sequence encodes CASSYLVADTEAFF.